A selection of T cell receptor beta chains follows, all from one sample in a study of tumor-infiltrating lymphocytes in primary liver carcinoma. Each CDR3 protein gets one entry after TCRdb re-called the multiplex PCR reads with MiXCR. Here the sample spans just over 300,000 distinct CDR3 sequences, about three fifths being singletons. Sequences were obtained from peripheral blood. The receptors originated from a woman aged 30 to 39 with primary liver carcinoma and hepatitis B virus infection. Both conserved end residues are part of each CDR3. D genes are given only for firm matches. Rows give clone size only sometimes, using once, few, many, or a class for an expanded clone.

D gene	clone size	J gene	V gene	CDR3 length	CDR3 DNA	CDR3 protein
.	few	TRBJ2-1	TRBV6-2/TRBV6-3	14	TGTGCCAGCAGTTACTCAGAACTAGTTGATGAGCAGTTCTTC	CASSYSELVDEQFF
.	many	TRBJ1-1	TRBV29-1	16	TGCAGCGCCCTTCCACCGCGGTCGGCTATGAACACTGAAGCTTTCTTT	CSALPPRSAMNTEAFF
.	few	TRBJ2-7	TRBV12-3/TRBV12-4	14	TGTACCAGCAGTTTCTTCGGGGGACCCTACGAGCAGTACTTC	CTSSFFGGPYEQYF
.	.	TRBJ2-7	TRBV20-1	14	TGCAGTGCTTACCGGTTCCCTAACACCTACGAGCAGTACTTC	CSAYRFPNTYEQYF
TRBD1	once	TRBJ1-5	TRBV12-3/TRBV12-4	15	TGTGCCAGCAGTCAGGGGGCGGGCGGACGACAGTCCCAGCATTTT	CASSQGAGGRQSQHF
.	.	TRBJ2-3	TRBV11-2	17	TGTGCCAGCAACCCTGGCGGTTCAGGCGGATACACAGATACGCAGTATTTT	CASNPGGSGGYTDTQYF
.	many	TRBJ2-1	TRBV4-1	15	TGCGCCAGCAGCCAAGAGGGGTACAGGTACAATGAGCAGTTCTTC	CASSQEGYRYNEQFF
.	.	TRBJ2-7	TRBV11-2	15	TGCGCCAGCAGCTTAGCGGTCACGGATGCCTACGAGCAGTACTTC	CASSLAVTDAYEQYF
TRBD2	many	TRBJ2-7	TRBV14	15	TGTGCCAGCAGCCTTGCGAGGACTAGCGGCTACGAGCAGTACTTC	CASSLARTSGYEQYF
TRBD1	medium-sized	TRBJ2-7	TRBV6-6	10	TGTGCCAGCGGCCGGGACAGGGCCTACTTC	CASGRDRAYF
.	.	TRBJ2-1	TRBV7-9	13	TGTGCCAGCGGCTTAGGGGACTACAATGAGCAGTTCTTC	CASGLGDYNEQFF
TRBD2	.	TRBJ2-4	TRBV6-5	13	TGTGCCAGCAGACAACCCGGACTAGACATTCAGTACTTC	CASRQPGLDIQYF
.	.	TRBJ2-5	TRBV5-4	15	TGTGCCAGCAGCTTGGATTCTAGCGACCAAGAGGCCCAGTACTTC	CASSLDSSDQEAQYF
.	.	TRBJ2-5	TRBV4-1	16	TGCACCAGCAGCCAAATCCAGGGTTTAGGGTGGGAGACCCAGTACTTC	CTSSQIQGLGWETQYF
.	.	TRBJ1-5	TRBV28	13	TGTGCCAGCACCTCCGGAGGAGGCCAGCCCCAGCATTTT	CASTSGGGQPQHF
TRBD2	.	TRBJ2-7	TRBV11-1	14	TGTGCCAGCAGTATAGCGGGAGGTGTCTACGAGCAGTACTTC	CASSIAGGVYEQYF
TRBD1	once	TRBJ2-2	TRBV11-2	16	TGTGCCAGCAGCCTGAGGGACAGATCGAACACCGGGAAGCTGTTTTTT	CASSLRDRSNTGKLFF
.	.	TRBJ1-5	TRBV11-2	15	TGTGCCAGCAGCTTAGGCCCACTCGGGGATCGGCCCAAGCATTTT	CASSLGPLGDRPKHF
TRBD1	.	TRBJ2-5	TRBV6-2/TRBV6-3	15	TGTGCCAGCAGTTACTCGATTTACAGGGGAGAGACCCAGTACTTC	CASSYSIYRGETQYF
TRBD1	.	TRBJ2-3	TRBV30	18	TGTGCCTGGCGGAGGTTACAGCGCCGACAGGGTGGCACAGATACGCAGTATTTT	CAWRRLQRRQGGTDTQYF
TRBD2	many	TRBJ2-3	TRBV12-3/TRBV12-4	14	TGTGCCAGCAGCAAACTAGCGGAACTCGATACGCAGTATTTT	CASSKLAELDTQYF
.	few	TRBJ1-1	TRBV29-1	12	TGCAGCGTTGAAACAGGGATCGCTGAAGCTTTCTTT	CSVETGIAEAFF
.	.	TRBJ2-3	TRBV7-3	16	TGTGCCAGCAGCTTATCGTTTGGGGGGAGGACAGATACGCAGTATTTT	CASSLSFGGRTDTQYF
.	many	TRBJ2-5	TRBV6-1	12	TGTGCCAGCAGTAACCTTGGGGGCACCCAGTACTTC	CASSNLGGTQYF
.	.	TRBJ2-1	TRBV12-3/TRBV12-4	14	TGTGCCAGCAGGGGGACTGGCGTCCACAATGAGCAGTTCTTC	CASRGTGVHNEQFF
.	.	TRBJ2-7	TRBV11-2	16	TGTGCCAGCAGCCTATCCGGGAGAGGGATCTCCTACGGGCAGTACTTC	CASSLSGRGISYGQYF
.	.	TRBJ1-1	TRBV19	12	TGTGCCAGTAGTAAACGGACAGATGAAGCTTTCTTT	CASSKRTDEAFF
.	.	TRBJ2-5	TRBV6-1	15	TGTGCCAGCAGTGAAAACAGGCACACACAAGAGGCCCAATACTTC	CASSENRHTQEAQYF
.	many	TRBJ1-5	TRBV11-2	15	TGTGCCAGCACACAGGCAGAATTTTCCCATCAGCCCCAGCATTTT	CASTQAEFSHQPQHF
.	.	TRBJ2-7	TRBV11-2	14	TGTGCCAGCAGCTTAGAACCAGGGGTGTACGAGCAGTACTTC	CASSLEPGVYEQYF
.	few	TRBJ2-7	TRBV6-6	13	TGTGCCAGCAGCCAAGGGGGTGCGTGTGAGCAGTACTTC	CASSQGGACEQYF
.	.	TRBJ1-3	TRBV6-5	13	TGTGCCAGCAGCCTAACCGGTGGAAACACCATATATTTT	CASSLTGGNTIYF
.	few	TRBJ1-1	TRBV28	14	TGTGCCAGCAGTTTGGGGGGCTTGAACACTGAAGCTTTCTTT	CASSLGGLNTEAFF
TRBD2	.	TRBJ2-5	TRBV5-4	16	TGTGCCAGCAGAGGCGGACCCGGGACTAGGCAAGAGACCCAGTACTTC	CASRGGPGTRQETQYF
.	.	TRBJ1-5	TRBV7-9	17	TGTACCAGCAGCCCCGGTGTGGGGCCAGGAAGCAATCAGCCCCAGCATTTT	CTSSPGVGPGSNQPQHF
TRBD1	many	TRBJ1-2	TRBV6-5	13	TGTGCCAGCAGTTCCCGCGGGACAGGACCCTACACCTTC	CASSSRGTGPYTF
TRBD1	once	TRBJ2-1	TRBV11-3	15	TGTGCCAGCAGCTTACACGGGACAGGGAACAATGAGCAGTTCTTC	CASSLHGTGNNEQFF
TRBD2	.	TRBJ2-7	TRBV11-2	15	TGTGTCAGCAGCTATGATAGCGGGAGGCCCTACGAGCAGTACTTC	CVSSYDSGRPYEQYF
.	.	TRBJ2-3	TRBV11-1	14	TGTACCAGCAGCTATAGACCGGAGAGGAAAACGCAGTATTTT	CTSSYRPERKTQYF
TRBD2	.	TRBJ2-1	TRBV24-1	14	TGTGCCACCAGTGAAGGACTAGCGGGAGGGGAATGGTTCTTC	CATSEGLAGGEWFF
.	few	TRBJ2-3	TRBV4-2	16	TGTGCCAGCAGCCAGGGGCTAACCGGTGGCCTTGATACACAGTATTTT	CASSQGLTGGLDTQYF
TRBD2	few	TRBJ2-3	TRBV14	14	TGTGCCAGCAATCCGGGAGGTACTACAGATACGCAGTATTTT	CASNPGGTTDTQYF
.	.	TRBJ2-6	TRBV7-9	15	TGTGCCAGCAGCTTAGGAGGAGCAGGGGCCAACGTCCTGAGTTTC	CASSLGGAGANVLSF
.	many	TRBJ2-2	TRBV6-5	15	TGTGCCAGCAGTCTCATGGGACTGAACACCGGGGAGCTGTTTTTT	CASSLMGLNTGELFF
TRBD1	.	TRBJ1-5	TRBV12-3/TRBV12-4	15	TGTGCCAGCAGCATCCGGGACAGGGGAAATCAGCCCCAGCATTTT	CASSIRDRGNQPQHF
.	.	TRBJ2-7	TRBV11-2	13	TGTGCCACCCGAAGAAGGGGAGCCTACGAGCAGTGCTTC	CATRRRGAYEQCF
TRBD1	many	TRBJ2-5	TRBV29-1	16	TGCAGCGTTGAAGAACGCGACAGGGGCACACAAGAGACCCAGTACTTC	CSVEERDRGTQETQYF
TRBD2	.	TRBJ2-7	TRBV11-2	17	TGTGCCGGCAGCTTAGACATCACGGGACTAGTGAATTTGGAGCAGTACTTC	CAGSLDITGLVNLEQYF
TRBD1	many	TRBJ1-1	TRBV12-3/TRBV12-4	15	TGTGCCAGCAGTTTCAACAGGGGTATGAACACTGAAGCTTTCTTT	CASSFNRGMNTEAFF